The rows below give T cell receptor beta chains drawn from one sample of a study of T-cell memory formation after mild COVID-19. TCRdb itself ran the 5' RACE reads through MiXCR, one entry per CDR3 protein. The sample has about 350,000 distinct CDR3 sequences; roughly an eighth are singletons. The sequenced sample was PBMCs or a T cell subset sorted from them (not recorded which). The receptors derive from a man younger than 35 who had mild COVID-19 (a few samples of this study predate the infection). Cell type and time point are not known. The CDR3 runs from the conserved cysteine through the conserved F or W. Each record gives: V gene, clone size, D gene, J gene, CDR3 protein, CDR3 DNA. A D gene is named only where the DNA matches it firmly. A row's size may be missing; if present it is once, few, many or a size class.

TRBV5-6,few,TRBD2,TRBJ2-7,CASSSGLAGGPRYEQYF,TGTGCCAGCAGCTCCGGACTAGCGGGGGGGCCAAGGTACGAGCAGTACTTC
TRBV7-7,few,NA,TRBJ2-1,CASSLGFGATYNEQFF,TGTGCTAGCAGCTTAGGCTTTGGTGCGACCTACAATGAGCAGTTCTTC
TRBV12-3/TRBV12-4,NA,NA,TRBJ1-3,CASSQGFSGNTIYF,TGTGCCAGCAGCCAAGGGTTTTCTGGAAACACCATATATTTT
TRBV12-3/TRBV12-4,many,NA,TRBJ2-7,CASSLGGGSHSYEQYF,TGTGCCAGCAGTTTAGGAGGAGGCAGCCACAGCTACGAGCAGTACTTC
TRBV4-1,NA,NA,TRBJ1-1,CASSQDPDPNTEAFF,TGCGCCAGCAGCCAAGATCCGGATCCGAACACTGAAGCTTTCTTT
TRBV19,once,NA,TRBJ1-1,CASSILQAGDTEAFF,TGTGCTAGTAGTATCCTTCAGGCGGGGGACACTGAAGCTTTCTTT
TRBV5-1,few,TRBD1,TRBJ1-1,CASSFRGTALNTEAFF,TGCGCCAGCAGCTTCAGGGGGACAGCATTGAACACTGAAGCTTTCTTT
TRBV7-6,many,NA,TRBJ2-7,CASSPARGQYEQYF,TGTGCCAGCAGCCCCGCCCGGGGGCAGTACGAGCAGTACTTC
TRBV3-1,many,NA,TRBJ2-3,CASSPLGLDPTDTQYF,TGTGCCAGCAGCCCCCTGGGACTCGATCCCACAGATACGCAGTATTTT
TRBV7-7,NA,NA,TRBJ2-1,CASSLDPGYEQFF,TGTGCTAGCAGCTTAGATCCAGGCTATGAGCAGTTCTTC
TRBV19,few,NA,TRBJ1-2,CASRQGFNYGYTF,TGTGCCAGTAGACAGGGATTCAACTATGGCTACACCTTC
TRBV6-5,NA,NA,TRBJ2-2,CASMENTGELFF,TGTGCCAGCATGGAGAACACCGGGGAGCTGTTTTTT
TRBV11-2,few,NA,TRBJ2-3,CASSYPPEGGGNTQYF,TGTGCCAGCAGCTATCCCCCAGAGGGCGGAGGAAATACGCAGTATTTT
TRBV12-3/TRBV12-4,many,TRBD1,TRBJ1-6,CASSNDRDYNSPLHF,TGTGCCAGCAGCAACGACAGGGATTATAATTCACCCCTCCACTTT
TRBV7-6,NA,NA,TRBJ2-3,CASSFLAGYLTDTQYF,TGTGCCAGCAGCTTCTTGGCGGGGTACCTCACAGATACGCAGTATTTT